This entry lists 8 T cell receptor beta chains sequenced from one sample in a study of blood T cell repertoires in COVID-19. TCRdb's table, derived via immunoSEQ multiplex PCR, lists solely in-frame clones and lacks some. The sample includes 150,000 or so clones, more than 75% of them seen just once. Sequenced sample: peripheral blood. The receptor set was obtained from a human donor with acute or convalescent COVID-19. The donor label of this sample is uncertain.

This clone was seen a single time. The chain has TRBV12-5 and TRBJ1-5; D might be TRBD1 (6 bases). The CDR3 covers 14 residues. Deletions cut 2 bases from V and 6 bases from J, with 11 bases between. Germline loops: CDR1 LGHNT, CDR2 FRNRAP. The chain's CDR3 is CASGLWGPSQPQHF. Here the CDR3 DNA reads TGTGCTAGTGGTTTGTGGGGGCCGAGTCAGCCCCAGCATTTT.

This CDR3 reads CASSLVLGRESYNEQFF. The CDR3 DNA reads TGTGCCAGCAGCTTGGTTTTGGGGAGGGAGTCCTACAATGAGCAGTTCTTC. The rearrangement links TRBV5-8 to TRBJ2-1; 7 bases line up with TRBD2. The V segment lost 0 bases and the J segment 1 base; nucleotides outside the gene matches: 7. The CDR3 is 17 residues long. In germline, CDR1 is SGHTS, CDR2 YDEGEE.

The chain joins TRBV11-2 to TRBJ2-1; TRBD2 aligns across 12 bases. The CDR3 extends over 15 amino acids. V shed 5 bases, J shed 6 bases, and the junction held 5 bases outside the gene matches. Germline V gene sequence: CDR1 SGHAT, CDR2 FQNNGV. This CDR3 reads CASSITSGGSNEQFF. CDR3 DNA: TGTGCCAGCAGCATTACTAGCGGGGGGTCCAATGAGCAGTTCTTC.

This chain uses TRBV19 with TRBJ1-5; 9 bases agree with TRBD1. The CDR3 covers 16 residues. The V gene end was trimmed by 3 bases and the J gene end by 3 bases; junction bases not matched to a gene: 6. The germline V gene has CDR1 LNHDA and CDR2 SQIVND (reference sequence). CDR3 nucleotides: TGTGCCAGTAGTATCCACCGGGACAGGGTCAATCAGCCCCAGCATTTT. Translating it yields CASSIHRDRVNQPQHF.

The chain uses TRBV10-2 and TRBJ2-7; a possible D gene is TRBD1 (6 bases). The CDR3 covers 13 residues. V dropped 10 bases and J dropped 0 bases, with 13 bases sitting between them. Germline assignment: CDR1 WSHSY and CDR2 SAAADI. The CDR3: CAIQGPYSYEQYF. In nucleotides, the CDR3 is TGCGCCATACAGGGCCCTTACTCCTACGAGCAGTACTTC.

This chain connects TRBV4-3 to TRBJ2-1, with D tentatively TRBD1 (6 bases). The CDR3 is 16 amino acids. V dropped 4 bases and J dropped 7 bases, with 20 bases sitting between them. From germline, CDR1 is LGHNA and CDR2 YSLEER. The CDR3 region is CASSRQGPGTTNEQFF. CDR3 DNA: TGCGCCAGCAGCCGTCAGGGCCCCGGGACAACTAATGAGCAGTTCTTC.

V usage is TRBV29-1 and J usage is TRBJ2-1, with 9 nucleotides matching TRBD1. The CDR3 is 14 residues long. Germline CDR1 SQVTM, CDR2 ANQGSEA. After removal of 5 bases from V and 6 bases from J, the junction contained 8 bases not matched to a gene. The CDR3 DNA reads as TGCAGCGTTTACCGGGACAGGGATGGCAATGAGCAGTTCTTC. It specifies CSVYRDRDGNEQFF.

This chain uses TRBV30 with TRBJ1-6; D remains unclear. V dropped 1 base and J dropped 4 bases, with 8 bases sitting between them. This CDR3 is built from 14 residues. Germline V gene sequence: CDR1 GTSNPN, CDR2 SVGIG (reference sequence). CDR3: CAWSGGLYNSPLHF. CDR3 sequence (DNA): TGTGCCTGGAGTGGCGGACTTTATAATTCACCCCTCCACTTT.